This T cell receptor beta chain was identified during a study of blood T cell repertoires in COVID-19 (TCRdb year 2020). Context from the whole study: Samples from collaborators originated in the United States, Italy and Spain and spanned both the acute and convalescent phases of COVID-19. The material from the prospective study consisted of cDNA or gDNA derived from T cells, B-cell-depleted T cells, or PBMCs. Subjects who had been exposed to COVID-19, were actively infected with it, or had recovered from it provided the deeply sampled blood TCRbeta repertoires that made up the dataset. The repertoires were released in a freely available public database intended as a resource for research on the immune response to SARS-CoV-2. The samples were drawn from two sources: the first 160 participants of the ongoing ImmuneRACE study, and 1,200 or so subjects contributed by 6 global collaborators. The sample metadata nearly always contained a de-identified subject ID, COVID-19 status, age in years and sex. Where available, HLA class I and class II types were taken from metadata supplied by the sample provider and were not determined by assay-based typing. Paper-wide results and their limitations: The quantity of clinical and demographic metadata differed by source and by participant and was supplied without curation.

The immunoSEQ Assay, a bias-controlled multiplex PCR, was used to amplify TCRbeta CDR3 regions from genomic DNA. Per the authors' processing: The number of nucleated cells in each sample was estimated from the amplification of reference gene primers within the assay. To quantify the absolute abundance of each unique TCRbeta CDR3 rearrangement, sequence reads were collapsed and filtered. For each sample, productive Simpson clonality was calculated as the square root of Simpson's diversity index across productive rearrangements. The table comes from immuneACCESS by way of TCRdb, which keeps in-frame sequences with V and J called. Part of the clones is missing from these tables; in studies checked, under half for an unresolved V gene and the rest for unknown reasons. V, J and clone size reflect that table, while D and trimming were determined from the DNA. This sample is represented by roughly 100,000 clones; around 90% of them were singletons. Approximately 5.1% of the sample goes to the ten largest clones.

For CDR1 and CDR2, the germline V gene (reference sequence) lists GTSNPN and SVGIG. V ends up 0 bases short and J 0 bases short, with an unmatched junction base count of 18. The cysteine opens and the phenylalanine closes a CDR3 of 21 amino acids. Only the CDR3 DNA stays, 63 bases, in frame from base 1. Regarding this clone: No cognate antigen has been identified for it. Base qualities are missing; no much larger clone stands one base away.

Collaborating institutions collected whole blood in K2EDTA tubes following their own protocols. For TCRbeta analysis, collaborators shipped samples in one of three forms: frozen whole blood, isolated PBMCs, or DNA extracted from either of those sample types. The material sequenced was peripheral blood. The clonotype comes from a human donor in a cohort sampled during active COVID-19. Recombination joined TRBV30 with TRBJ1-1, and TRBD1 aligns with 11 junction nucleotides. The sequence in DNA is TGTGCCTGGAGTGTACGCCGATTCTTCGGACAGGGGGCGAAGGTGAACACTGAAGCTTTCTTT. The resulting protein is CAWSVRRFFGQGAKVNTEAFF. This CDR3, with the reference TRBV30 and TRBJ1-1 proteins standing in past its ends, gives the full variable domain SQTIHQWPATLVQPVGSPLSLECTVEGTSNPNLYWYRQAAGRGLQLLFYSVGIGQISSEVPQNLSASRPQDRQFILSSKKLLLSDSGFYLCAWSVRRFFGQGAKVNTEAFFGQGTRLTVV.